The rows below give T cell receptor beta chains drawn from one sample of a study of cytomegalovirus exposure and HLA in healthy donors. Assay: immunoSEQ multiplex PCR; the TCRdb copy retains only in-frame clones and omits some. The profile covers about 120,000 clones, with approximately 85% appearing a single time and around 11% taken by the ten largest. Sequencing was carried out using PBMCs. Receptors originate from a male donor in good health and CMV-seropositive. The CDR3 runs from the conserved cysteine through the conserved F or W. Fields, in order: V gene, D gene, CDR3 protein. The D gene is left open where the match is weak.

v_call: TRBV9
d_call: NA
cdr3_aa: CASSAAGSGNTIYF

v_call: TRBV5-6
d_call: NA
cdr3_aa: CASSFPLGGEKLFF

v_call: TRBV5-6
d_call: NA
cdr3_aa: CASSLGGPDEQYF

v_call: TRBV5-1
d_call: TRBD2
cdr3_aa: CASRVTGGSSYNEQFF

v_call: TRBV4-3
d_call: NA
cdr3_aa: CASSPSSGANVLTF

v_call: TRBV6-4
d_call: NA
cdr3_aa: CASSETPGHLEKLFF

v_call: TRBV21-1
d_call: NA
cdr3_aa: CASSPGLLLPRAYGYTF

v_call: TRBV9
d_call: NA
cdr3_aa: CASSVGPGTYETSGANVLTF

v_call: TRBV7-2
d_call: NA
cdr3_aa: CASSSDSGVEKLFF

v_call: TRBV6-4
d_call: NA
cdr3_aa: CASSVNTRVGTDTQYF

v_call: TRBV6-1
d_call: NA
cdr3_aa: CASSDRSSAGELFF

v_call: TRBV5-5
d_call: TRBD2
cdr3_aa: CASSPGTSEDYEQYF

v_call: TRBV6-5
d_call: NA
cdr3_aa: CASSYLRGGETQYF

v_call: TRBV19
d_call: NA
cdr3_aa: CASRGVYYGYTF

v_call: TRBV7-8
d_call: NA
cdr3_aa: CASSLMRPGSGANVLTF

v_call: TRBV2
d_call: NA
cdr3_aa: CASSEYRDSTSTDTQYF

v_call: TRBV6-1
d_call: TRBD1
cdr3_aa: CASSERTGGLFF

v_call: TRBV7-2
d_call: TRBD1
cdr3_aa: CASSLSMTGGQPQHF

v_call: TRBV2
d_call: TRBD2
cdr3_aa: CASSVLAGDLTDTQYF

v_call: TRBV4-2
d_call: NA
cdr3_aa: CASSREAVPTGELFF

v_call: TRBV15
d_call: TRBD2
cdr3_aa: CATSRESGSLNEQFF

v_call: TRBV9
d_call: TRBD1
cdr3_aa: CASSVAGQVTDTQYF

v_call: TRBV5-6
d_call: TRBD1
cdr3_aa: CASSWGQGYNEQFF

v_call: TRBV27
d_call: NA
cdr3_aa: CASSLSLSGNTIYF

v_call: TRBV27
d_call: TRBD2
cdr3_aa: CASSAGLAGEVYEQYF

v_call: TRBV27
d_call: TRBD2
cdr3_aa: CASSSTSGLTDTQYF

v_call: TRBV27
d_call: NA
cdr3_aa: CASSFSGYTEAFF

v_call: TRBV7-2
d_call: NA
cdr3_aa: CASSAVAGAYGNTIYF

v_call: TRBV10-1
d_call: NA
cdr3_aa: CASSESADRRMFYEQYF

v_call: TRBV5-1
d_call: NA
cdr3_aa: CASSLGEETQYF

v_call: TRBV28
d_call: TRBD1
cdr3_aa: CASSYPDRIDQPQHF

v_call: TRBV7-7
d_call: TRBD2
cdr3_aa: CASSLAIFLAGGPVKNIQYF

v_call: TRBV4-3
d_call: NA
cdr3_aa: CASSQDRPGHSPSTDTQYF

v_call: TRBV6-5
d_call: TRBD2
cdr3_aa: CASSYSTSGRTYEQYF

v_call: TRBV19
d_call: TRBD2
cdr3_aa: CASSESSGGLAGAHEQYF

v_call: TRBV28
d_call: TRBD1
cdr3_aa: CASSLLQGDQPQHF

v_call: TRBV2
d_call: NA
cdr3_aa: CASREGQTNTGELFF

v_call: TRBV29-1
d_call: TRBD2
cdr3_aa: CSVLGTSGRSLVSYEQYF

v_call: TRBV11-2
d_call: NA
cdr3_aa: CASSLRRGNSPLHF

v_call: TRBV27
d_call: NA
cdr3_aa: CASSMQGFGYNSPLHF

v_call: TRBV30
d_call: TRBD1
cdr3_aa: CAWSIGQVPDEQFF